Listed below are T cell receptor beta chains from one sample, sequenced in a study of blood T cell repertoires in COVID-19. Sequenced by immunoSEQ multiplex PCR; TCRdb stores in-frame clones only, minus some. This table has about 300,000 clones, roughly nine tenths appearing once. Material: peripheral blood. The receptors come from a man younger than 30 with active or convalescent COVID-19. Both conserved end residues are part of each CDR3. Rows give clone size only sometimes, using once, few, many, or a class for an expanded clone.

V: TRBV18; size: -; J: TRBJ2-2; CDR3: CASSPASGNGELFF
V: TRBV7-8; size: -; J: TRBJ2-7; CDR3: CASSYTGAPYEQYF
V: TRBV11-2; size: -; J: TRBJ2-3; CDR3: CASSYNSGGTDTQYF
V: TRBV25-1; size: -; J: TRBJ2-4; CDR3: CASSEGTGAKNIQYF
V: TRBV6-5; size: -; J: TRBJ1-6; CDR3: CASSSWDSNSPLHF
V: TRBV6-5; size: -; J: TRBJ2-1; CDR3: CASRTLAGNNEQFF
V: TRBV2; size: few; J: TRBJ1-1; CDR3: CASTDEGVVGEAFF
V: TRBV7-9; size: -; J: TRBJ1-1; CDR3: CASSLARNTEAFF
V: TRBV2; size: once; J: TRBJ1-5; CDR3: CASSERGQGVSQPQHF
V: TRBV5-1; size: -; J: TRBJ1-4; CDR3: CASSILGTAEKLFF
V: TRBV18; size: -; J: TRBJ2-1; CDR3: CASSPISSGGYNEQFF
V: TRBV5-5; size: -; J: TRBJ2-7; CDR3: CASSSPGQGAYEQYF
V: TRBV5-1; size: -; J: TRBJ1-2; CDR3: CASRENYGYTF
V: TRBV10-2; size: -; J: TRBJ1-2; CDR3: CASSNAGGDRGYTF
V: TRBV28; size: -; J: TRBJ1-1; CDR3: CASSSSRDGGPKAFF
V: TRBV5-1; size: -; J: TRBJ1-2; CDR3: CASSEAGVNYGYTF
V: TRBV24-1; size: -; J: TRBJ2-5; CDR3: CATSDFGQSMDF
V: TRBV9; size: -; J: TRBJ2-3; CDR3: CASSPPDSLLGGGAKDTQYF
V: TRBV9; size: -; J: TRBJ2-3; CDR3: CASSRADRELDTQYF
V: TRBV5-6; size: -; J: TRBJ1-1; CDR3: CASSLRSSGTEAFF
V: TRBV11-2; size: -; J: TRBJ1-6; CDR3: CASSPTPVNSPLHF
V: TRBV27; size: -; J: TRBJ1-1; CDR3: CASSLGGRTEAFF
V: TRBV19; size: few; J: TRBJ2-7; CDR3: CASSIGRGNEQYF
V: TRBV27; size: -; J: TRBJ1-1; CDR3: CASSLSTVSTEAFF
V: TRBV28; size: -; J: TRBJ2-7; CDR3: CASSPRDRGYEQYF
V: TRBV18; size: -; J: TRBJ2-3; CDR3: CASSPQTGRSLTQYF
V: TRBV29-1; size: -; J: TRBJ2-7; CDR3: CSDPPRRRHYEQYF
V: TRBV7-9; size: -; J: TRBJ2-6; CDR3: CASSLPAGANVLTF
V: TRBV14; size: -; J: TRBJ1-1; CDR3: CASSQGAGRNTEAFF
V: TRBV20-1; size: -; J: TRBJ1-1; CDR3: CSASTPGGQQNTEAFF
V: TRBV5-1; size: once; J: TRBJ2-7; CDR3: CASSLAVGQGRNEQYF
V: TRBV4-1; size: -; J: TRBJ1-3; CDR3: CASGTHGGSGNTIYF